This is a list of T cell receptor beta chains from one sample in a study of response to subunit inactivated influenza vaccine. MiXCR, applied by TCRdb to the RT-PCR reads, yields one record per CDR3 protein. Counted here are about 480,000 distinct CDR3 sequences, over 10% occurring once; the ten biggest clones make up around 12%. The source material was PBMCs from blood, sampled about 6 weeks after vaccination. The receptors come from a middle-aged man who received an inactivated influenza vaccine. The CDR3 runs from the conserved cysteine through the conserved F or W. A D gene is named only where the DNA matches it firmly. Size tells how often a clone was seen (once, few, many) or the class of an expanded clone, and some rows leave it out.

j_call d_call cdr3_length v_call clone_size cdr3_nt cdr3_aa
TRBJ1-5 - 11 TRBV6-5 many TGTGCCGGTATCTTAAATCAGCCCCAGCATTTT CAGILNQPQHF
TRBJ2-3 TRBD2 12 TRBV20-1 few TGCAGTGCTAGTAGCGGGGGAGATACGCAGTATTTT CSASSGGDTQYF
TRBJ1-1 TRBD1 15 TRBV12-3/TRBV12-4 few TGTGCCAGCAGTTCTTCCAACAGGGGTAACACTGAAGCTTTCTTT CASSSSNRGNTEAFF
TRBJ2-5 - 12 TRBV29-1 - TGCAGCGTTGATGGGCTAGCTGAGACCCAGTACTTC CSVDGLAETQYF
TRBJ2-1 TRBD2 15 TRBV4-2 few TGTGCCAGCAGCCAAGAGCCTAGCGGGAGAAATGAGCAGTTCTTC CASSQEPSGRNEQFF
TRBJ2-1 - 13 TRBV3-1 - TGTGCCAGCAGCCCCCGACCCCAGGGTGAGCAGTTCTTC CASSPRPQGEQFF
TRBJ2-5 - 13 TRBV29-1 few TGCAGCGTTGGGCTTCGGCCTGGAGTGACCCAGTACTTC CSVGLRPGVTQYF
TRBJ2-1 TRBD2 16 TRBV7-2 few TGTGCCAGCAGCTTAGATGCTAGCGGACCCTACAATGAGCAGTTCTTC CASSLDASGPYNEQFF
TRBJ2-7 - 12 TRBV20-1 - TGCAGTGCTCCCCCGCGGCAGTACGAGCAGTACTTC CSAPPRQYEQYF
TRBJ2-7 - 13 TRBV7-2 - TGTGCCAGCAGCTTACTCGTGTTACACGAGCAGTACTTC CASSLLVLHEQYF
TRBJ2-5 - 10 TRBV12-3/TRBV12-4 many TGTGCCAGCAGAGGAGAGACCCAGTACTTC CASRGETQYF
TRBJ2-3 TRBD2 18 TRBV6-2/TRBV6-3 few TGTGCCAGCAGTTACTCGTATCTAGCGGGGGATAGCACAGATACGCAGTATTTT CASSYSYLAGDSTDTQYF
TRBJ2-5 - 13 TRBV10-1 - TGCGCCAGCAGTGAGCGGGATCGAGAGGACCAGTACTTC CASSERDREDQYF
TRBJ2-1 - 15 TRBV7-2 few TGTGCCAGCAGCTTAATCGGGACAATCTACAATGAGCAGTTCTTC CASSLIGTIYNEQFF
TRBJ2-2 - 15 TRBV2 - TGTGCCAGCAGTGCGGGCTGGGCAAACACCGGGGAGCTGTTTTTT CASSAGWANTGELFF
TRBJ2-5 TRBD2 13 TRBV20-1 few TGCAGTGCCTCCGGGACTACCAGGGAGACCCAGTACTTC CSASGTTRETQYF
TRBJ1-2 - 14 TRBV7-9 - TGTGCCAGCAGCTTAGCTTACCAGGCGGGTGGCTACACCTTC CASSLAYQAGGYTF
TRBJ2-1 TRBD2 17 TRBV15 few TGTGCCACCAGCAGTCCTTCGGGAGGTGCTAGATACAATGAGCAGTTCTTC CATSSPSGGARYNEQFF